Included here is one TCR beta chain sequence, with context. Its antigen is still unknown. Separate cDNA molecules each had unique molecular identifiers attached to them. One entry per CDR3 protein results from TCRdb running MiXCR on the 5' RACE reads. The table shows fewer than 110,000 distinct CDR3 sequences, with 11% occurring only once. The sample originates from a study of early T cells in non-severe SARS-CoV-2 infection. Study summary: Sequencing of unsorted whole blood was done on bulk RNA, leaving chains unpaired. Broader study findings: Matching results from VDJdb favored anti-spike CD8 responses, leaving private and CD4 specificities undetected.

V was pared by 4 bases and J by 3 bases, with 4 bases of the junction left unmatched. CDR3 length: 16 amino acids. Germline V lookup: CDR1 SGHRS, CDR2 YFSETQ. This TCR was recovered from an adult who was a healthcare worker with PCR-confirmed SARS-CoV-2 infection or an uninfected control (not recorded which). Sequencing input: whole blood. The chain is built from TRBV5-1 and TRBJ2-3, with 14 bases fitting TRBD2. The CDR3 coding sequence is TGCGCCAGCAGCCGGACTAGCGGGAGGCTGACAGATACGCAGTATTTT. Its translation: CASSRTSGRLTDTQYF. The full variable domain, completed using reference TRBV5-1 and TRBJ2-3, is KAGVTQTPRYLIKTRGQQVTLSCSPISGHRSVSWYQQTPGQGLQFLFEYFSETQRNKGNFPGRFSGRQFSNSRSEMNVSTLELGDSALYLCASSRTSGRLTDTQYFGPGTRLTVL.